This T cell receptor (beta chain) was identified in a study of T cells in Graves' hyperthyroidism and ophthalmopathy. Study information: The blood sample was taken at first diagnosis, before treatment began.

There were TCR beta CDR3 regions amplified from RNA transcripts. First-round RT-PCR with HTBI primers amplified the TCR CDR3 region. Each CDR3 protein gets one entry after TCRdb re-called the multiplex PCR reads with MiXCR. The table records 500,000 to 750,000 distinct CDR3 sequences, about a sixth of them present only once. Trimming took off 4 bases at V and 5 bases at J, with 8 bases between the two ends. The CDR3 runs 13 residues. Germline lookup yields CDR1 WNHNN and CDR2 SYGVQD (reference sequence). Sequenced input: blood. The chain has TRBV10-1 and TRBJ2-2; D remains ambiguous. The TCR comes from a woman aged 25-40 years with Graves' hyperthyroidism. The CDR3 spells CASSASRTGELFF. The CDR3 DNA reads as TGCGCCAGCAGTGCAAGCAGGACCGGGGAGCTGTTTTTT.